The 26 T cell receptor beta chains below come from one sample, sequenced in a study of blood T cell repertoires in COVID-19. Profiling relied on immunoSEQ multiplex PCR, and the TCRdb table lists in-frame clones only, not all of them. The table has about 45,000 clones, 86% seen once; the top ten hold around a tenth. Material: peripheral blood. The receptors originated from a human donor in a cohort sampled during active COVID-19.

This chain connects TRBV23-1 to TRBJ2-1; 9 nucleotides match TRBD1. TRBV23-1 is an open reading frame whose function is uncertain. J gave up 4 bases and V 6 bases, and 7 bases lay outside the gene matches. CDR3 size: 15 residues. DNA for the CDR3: TGCGCCAGCAGATCAACAGGGGGCTCATACAATGAGCAGTTCTTC. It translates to CASRSTGGSYNEQFF.

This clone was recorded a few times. DNA of the CDR3: TGTGCCAGCAGCCGCAAACCGGGACTCAACCAAGAGACCCAGTACTTC. Residues: CASSRKPGLNQETQYF. The gene calls are TRBV3-1 (or the pseudogene TRBV3-2) and TRBJ2-5; D might be TRBD2 (6 bases). Germline-derived CDR1 and CDR2 are LGHDT and YNNKEL (reference sequence). This CDR3 spans 16 amino acids. The V end was cut by 4 bases, the J end by 0 bases, with 15 bases between.

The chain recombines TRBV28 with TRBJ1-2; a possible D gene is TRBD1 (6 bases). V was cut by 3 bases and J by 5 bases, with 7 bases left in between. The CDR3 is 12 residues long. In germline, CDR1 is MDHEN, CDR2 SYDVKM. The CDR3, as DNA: TGTGCCAGCAGTTTTACAGGGTATGGCTACACCTTC. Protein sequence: CASSFTGYGYTF.

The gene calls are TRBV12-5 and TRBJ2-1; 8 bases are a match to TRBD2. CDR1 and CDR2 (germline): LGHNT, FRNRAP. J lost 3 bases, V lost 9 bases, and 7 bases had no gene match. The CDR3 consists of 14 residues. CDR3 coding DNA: TGTGCTAGCCGCATGAGCGGGGGCTACAATGAGCAGTTCTTC. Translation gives CASRMSGGYNEQFF.

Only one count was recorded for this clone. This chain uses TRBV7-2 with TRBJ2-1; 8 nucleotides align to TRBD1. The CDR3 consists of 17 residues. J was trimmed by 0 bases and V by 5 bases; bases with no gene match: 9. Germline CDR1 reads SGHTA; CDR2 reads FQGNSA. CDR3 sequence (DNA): TGTGCCAGCAGCAATAGGGGACAGGCTCACTCCTACAATGAGCAGTTCTTC. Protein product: CASSNRGQAHSYNEQFF. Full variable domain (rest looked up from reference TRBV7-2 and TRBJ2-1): GAGVSQSPSNKVTEKGKDVELRCDPISGHTALYWYRQSLGQGLEFLIYFQGNSAPDKSGLPSDRFSAERTGGSVSTLTIQRTQQEDSAVYLCASSNRGQAHSYNEQFFGPGTRLTVL.

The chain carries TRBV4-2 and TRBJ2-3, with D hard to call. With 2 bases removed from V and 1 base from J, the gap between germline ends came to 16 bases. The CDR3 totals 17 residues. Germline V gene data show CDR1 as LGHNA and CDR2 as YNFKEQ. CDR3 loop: CASSQSPSSAGTDTQYF. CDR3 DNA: TGTGCCAGCAGCCAATCCCCGAGCAGCGCTGGCACAGATACGCAGTATTTT.

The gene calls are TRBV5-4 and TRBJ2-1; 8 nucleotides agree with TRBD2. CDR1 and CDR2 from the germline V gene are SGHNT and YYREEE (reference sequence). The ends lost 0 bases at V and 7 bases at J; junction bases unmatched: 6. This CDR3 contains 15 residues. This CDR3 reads CASSLASGGGNEQFF. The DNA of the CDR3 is TGTGCCAGCAGCTTGGCGAGCGGGGGTGGAAATGAGCAGTTCTTC. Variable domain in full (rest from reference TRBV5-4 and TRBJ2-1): ETGVTQSPTHLIKTRGQQVTLRCSSQSGHNTVSWYQQALGQGPQFIFQYYREEENGRGNFPPRFSGLQFPNYSSELNVNALELDDSALYLCASSLASGGGNEQFFGPGTRLTVL.

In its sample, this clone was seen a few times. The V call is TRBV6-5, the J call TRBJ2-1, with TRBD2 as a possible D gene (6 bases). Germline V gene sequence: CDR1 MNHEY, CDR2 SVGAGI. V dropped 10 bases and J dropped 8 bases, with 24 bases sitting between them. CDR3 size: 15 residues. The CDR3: CAIQNEAASADEQFF. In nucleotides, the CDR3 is TGTGCCATCCAGAACGAGGCGGCTAGCGCCGATGAGCAGTTCTTC.

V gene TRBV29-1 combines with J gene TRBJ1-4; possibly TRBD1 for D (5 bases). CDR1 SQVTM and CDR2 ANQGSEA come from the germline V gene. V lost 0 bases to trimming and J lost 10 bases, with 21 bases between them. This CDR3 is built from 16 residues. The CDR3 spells CSVEDLDTYNKRKLFF. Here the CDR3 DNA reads TGCAGCGTTGAAGACCTGGACACCTATAATAAGCGAAAACTGTTTTTT.

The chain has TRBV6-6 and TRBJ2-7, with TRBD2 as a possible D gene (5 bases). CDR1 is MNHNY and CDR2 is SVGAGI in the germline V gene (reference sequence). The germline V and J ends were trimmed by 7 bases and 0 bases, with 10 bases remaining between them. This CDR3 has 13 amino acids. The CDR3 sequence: CASTVRDSYEQYF. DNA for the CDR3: TGTGCCAGCACCGTCCGGGACTCCTACGAGCAGTACTTC.

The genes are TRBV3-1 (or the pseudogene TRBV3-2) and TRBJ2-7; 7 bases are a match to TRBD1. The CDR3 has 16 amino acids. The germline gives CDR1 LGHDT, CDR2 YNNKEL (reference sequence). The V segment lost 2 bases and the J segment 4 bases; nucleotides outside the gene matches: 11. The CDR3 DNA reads TGTGCCAGCAGCCAAAGTTTGGGGACAGACAATTACGAGCAGTACTTC. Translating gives CASSQSLGTDNYEQYF.

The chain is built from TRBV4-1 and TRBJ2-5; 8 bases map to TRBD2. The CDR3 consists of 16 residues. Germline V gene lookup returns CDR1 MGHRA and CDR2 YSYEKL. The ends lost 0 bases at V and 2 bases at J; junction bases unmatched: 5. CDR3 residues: CASSQDLVAGQETQYF. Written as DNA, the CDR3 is TGCGCCAGCAGCCAAGATCTCGTAGCGGGGCAAGAGACCCAGTACTTC.

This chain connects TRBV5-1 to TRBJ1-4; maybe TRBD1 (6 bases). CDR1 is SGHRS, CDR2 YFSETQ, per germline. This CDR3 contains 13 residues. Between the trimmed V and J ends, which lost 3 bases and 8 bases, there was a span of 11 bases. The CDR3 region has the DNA TGCGCCAGCAGCTCGGACAGTCCCGAAAAACTGTTTTTT. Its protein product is CASSSDSPEKLFF.

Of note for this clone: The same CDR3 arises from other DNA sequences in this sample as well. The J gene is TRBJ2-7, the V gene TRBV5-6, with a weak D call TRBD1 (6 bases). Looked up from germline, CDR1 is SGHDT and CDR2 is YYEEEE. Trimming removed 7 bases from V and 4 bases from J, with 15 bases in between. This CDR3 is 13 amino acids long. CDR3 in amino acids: CASVKQGGYEQYF. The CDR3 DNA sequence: TGTGCCAGCGTTAAACAGGGTGGTTACGAGCAGTACTTC. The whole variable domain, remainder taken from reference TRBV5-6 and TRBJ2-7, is DAGVTQSPTHLIKTRGQQVTLRCSPKSGHDTVSWYQQALGQGPQFIFQYYEEEERQRGNFPDRFSGHQFPNYSSELNVNALLLGDSALYLCASVKQGGYEQYFGPGTRLTVT.

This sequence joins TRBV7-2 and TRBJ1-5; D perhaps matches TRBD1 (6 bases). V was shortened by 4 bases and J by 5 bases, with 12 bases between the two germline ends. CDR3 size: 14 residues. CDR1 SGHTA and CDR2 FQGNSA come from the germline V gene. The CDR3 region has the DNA TGTGCCAGCAGCTCAGGACAGTCCCATCAGCCCCAGCATTTT. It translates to CASSSGQSHQPQHF.

CDR3 sequence reads: CASSRGQSSYNEQFF. The CDR3 DNA follows: TGTGCCAGCAGCCGCGGACAGAGCTCCTACAATGAGCAGTTCTTC. The chain links TRBV6-4 to TRBJ2-1; maybe TRBD1 (6 bases). This CDR3 has 15 amino acids. V was cut by 6 bases and J by 0 bases, with 12 bases left in between. Germline lookup yields CDR1 MRHNA and CDR2 SNTAGT.

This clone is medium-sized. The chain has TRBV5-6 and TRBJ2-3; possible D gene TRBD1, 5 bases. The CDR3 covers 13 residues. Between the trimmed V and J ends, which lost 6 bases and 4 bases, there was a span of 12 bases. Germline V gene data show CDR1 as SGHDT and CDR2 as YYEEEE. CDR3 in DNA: TGTGCCAGCACGGGCAGGGTCCCAGATACGCAGTATTTT. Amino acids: CASTGRVPDTQYF.

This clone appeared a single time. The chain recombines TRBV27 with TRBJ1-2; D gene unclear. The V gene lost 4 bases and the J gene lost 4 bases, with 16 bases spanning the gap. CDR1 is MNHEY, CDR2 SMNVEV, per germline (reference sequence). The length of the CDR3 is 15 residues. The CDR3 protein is CASSSTMGLSYGYTF. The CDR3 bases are TGTGCCAGCAGTTCCACTATGGGTCTGAGCTATGGCTACACCTTC.

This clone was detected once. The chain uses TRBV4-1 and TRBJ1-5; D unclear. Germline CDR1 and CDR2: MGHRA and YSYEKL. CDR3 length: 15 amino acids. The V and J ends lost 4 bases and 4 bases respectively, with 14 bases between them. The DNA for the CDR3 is TGCGCCAGCAGCCTCATGGAGGGCAAGAATCAGCCCCAGCATTTT. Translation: CASSLMEGKNQPQHF.

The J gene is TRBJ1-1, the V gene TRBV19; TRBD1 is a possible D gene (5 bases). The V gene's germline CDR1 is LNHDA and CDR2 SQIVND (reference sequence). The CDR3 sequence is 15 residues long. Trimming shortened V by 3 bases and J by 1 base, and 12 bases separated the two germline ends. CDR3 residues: CASSIFAGGNTEAFF. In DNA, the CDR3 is TGTGCCAGTAGTATTTTCGCGGGGGGGAACACTGAAGCTTTCTTT.

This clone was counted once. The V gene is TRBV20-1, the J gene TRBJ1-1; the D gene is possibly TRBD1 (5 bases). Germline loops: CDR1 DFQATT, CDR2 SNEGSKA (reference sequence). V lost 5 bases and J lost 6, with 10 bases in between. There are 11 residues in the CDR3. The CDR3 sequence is CSAPQGPEAFF. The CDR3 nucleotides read TGCAGTGCTCCCCAGGGCCCTGAAGCTTTCTTT.

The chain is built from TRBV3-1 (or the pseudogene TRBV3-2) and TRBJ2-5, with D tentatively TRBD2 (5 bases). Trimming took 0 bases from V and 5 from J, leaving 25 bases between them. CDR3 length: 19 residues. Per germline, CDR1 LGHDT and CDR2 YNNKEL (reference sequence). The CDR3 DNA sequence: TGTGCCAGCAGCCAAGATAAGCGAACGGCAGGCCGCCCGGGGGAGACCCAGTACTTC. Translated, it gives CASSQDKRTAGRPGETQYF.

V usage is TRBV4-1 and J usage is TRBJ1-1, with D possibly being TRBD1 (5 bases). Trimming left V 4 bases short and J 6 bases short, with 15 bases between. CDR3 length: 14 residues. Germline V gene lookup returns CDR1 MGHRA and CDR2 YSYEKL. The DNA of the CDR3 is TGCGCCAGCAGCCCTGCTTTGGGGCGCGCTGAAGCTTTCTTT. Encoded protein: CASSPALGRAEAFF.

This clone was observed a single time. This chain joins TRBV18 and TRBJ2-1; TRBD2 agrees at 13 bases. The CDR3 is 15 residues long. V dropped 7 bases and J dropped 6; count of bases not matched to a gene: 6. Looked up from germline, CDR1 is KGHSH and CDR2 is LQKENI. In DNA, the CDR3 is TGTGCCAGCTGGACTAGCGGGGGCCCCGTCAATGAGCAGTTCTTC. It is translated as CASWTSGGPVNEQFF.

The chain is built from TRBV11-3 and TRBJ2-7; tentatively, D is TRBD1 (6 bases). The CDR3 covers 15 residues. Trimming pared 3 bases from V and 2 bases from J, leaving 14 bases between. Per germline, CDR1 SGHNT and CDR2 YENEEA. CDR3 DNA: TGTGCCAGCAGCTTCCAAGCAGGGGAAACCTACGAGCAGTACTTC. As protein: CASSFQAGETYEQYF.

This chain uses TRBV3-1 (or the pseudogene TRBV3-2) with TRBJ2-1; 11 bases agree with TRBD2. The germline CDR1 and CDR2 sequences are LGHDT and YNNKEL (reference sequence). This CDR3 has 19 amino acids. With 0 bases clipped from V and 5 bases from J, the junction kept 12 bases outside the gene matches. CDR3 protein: CASSQDWLAGGKTDNEQFF. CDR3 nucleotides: TGTGCCAGCAGCCAAGATTGGCTAGCGGGGGGCAAGACCGACAATGAGCAGTTCTTC.